This T cell receptor (beta chain) was found in a study of cytomegalovirus exposure and HLA in healthy donors. Regarding this clone: Its antigen is not identified.

Researchers ran the PCR with 60 Vbeta and 13 Jbeta primers. Assay: immunoSEQ multiplex PCR; the TCRdb copy retains only in-frame clones and omits some. The sample's table shows roughly 120,000 clones. General study points: A few chains linked to CMV were shown in vitro to be specific for CMV antigens. Rarity characterized most TCR sequences, yet some public TCRs appeared in many donors.

CDR1 is SGHDT, CDR2 YYEEEE, per germline. The CDR3 has 14 amino acids. V lost 0 bases to trimming and J lost 6 bases; unmatched junction nucleotides: 1. The clonotype was recovered from a man aged 35 to 55 in good health and CMV-seronegative. The gene calls are TRBV5-6 and TRBJ2-3, with TRBD2 matching 10 bases. The sequencing sample was made of PBMCs. The CDR3 DNA is TGTGCCAGCAGCTTGGCTAGCGGGGGCGATACGCAGTATTTT. It specifies CASSLASGGDTQYF.